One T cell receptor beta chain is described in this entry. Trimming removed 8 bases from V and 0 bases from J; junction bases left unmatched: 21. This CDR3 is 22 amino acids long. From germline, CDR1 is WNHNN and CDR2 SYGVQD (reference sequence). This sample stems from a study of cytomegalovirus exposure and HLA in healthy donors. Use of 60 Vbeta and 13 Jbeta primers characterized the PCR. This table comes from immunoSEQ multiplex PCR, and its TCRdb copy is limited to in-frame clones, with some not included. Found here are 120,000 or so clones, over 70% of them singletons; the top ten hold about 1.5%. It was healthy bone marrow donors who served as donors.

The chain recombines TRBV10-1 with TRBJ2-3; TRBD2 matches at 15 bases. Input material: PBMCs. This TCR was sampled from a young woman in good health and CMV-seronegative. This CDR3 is CASPEGQPPGLAGGPSTDTQYF. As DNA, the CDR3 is TGCGCCAGCCCTGAGGGCCAACCCCCGGGACTAGCGGGAGGCCCTAGCACAGATACGCAGTATTTT.